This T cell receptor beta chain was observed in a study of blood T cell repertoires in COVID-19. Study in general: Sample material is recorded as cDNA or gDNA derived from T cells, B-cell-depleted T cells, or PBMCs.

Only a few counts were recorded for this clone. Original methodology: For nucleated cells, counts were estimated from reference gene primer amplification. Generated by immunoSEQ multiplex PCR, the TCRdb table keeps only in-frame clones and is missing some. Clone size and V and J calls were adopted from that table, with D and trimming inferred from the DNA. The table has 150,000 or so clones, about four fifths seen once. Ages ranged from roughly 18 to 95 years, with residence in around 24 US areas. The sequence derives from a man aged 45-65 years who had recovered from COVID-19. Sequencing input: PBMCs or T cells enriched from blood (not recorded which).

The CDR3 protein is CASSLKQTYEQYF. The CDR3 nucleotides read TGTGCCAGCAGTTTAAAACAGACCTACGAGCAGTACTTC. The chain carries TRBV27 and TRBJ2-7; D is unclear. V dropped 2 bases and J dropped 2 bases, with 7 bases sitting between them. The CDR3 is 13 residues long. Germline V lookup: CDR1 MNHEY, CDR2 SMNVEV (reference sequence).